This T cell receptor (beta chain) emerged from a study of sequential checkpoint blockade in melanoma. Repertoires were generated with immunoSEQ multiplex PCR, while TCRdb's copy carries only in-frame clones and drops some. The repertoire holds 15,000 to 20,000 clones, with around 69% as singletons. Treatment given: randomized to nivolumab then ipilimumab (arm A) or the reverse (arm B). No patient had prior DNA-damaging chemotherapy. V was pared by 4 bases and J by 4 bases, with 14 bases between. Germline lookup yields CDR1 SGDLS and CDR2 YYNGEE. The CDR3 loop spans 14 amino acids. The gene calls are TRBV9 and TRBJ1-1; D is unresolved. The sequences come from CD8+ T cells sorted from blood (inferred from file names), collected from a patient given nivolumab and ipilimumab in sequence. The sequence derives from a human donor with melanoma. CDR3 sequence: CASSLAALGTEAFF. The CDR3 DNA reads as TGTGCCAGCAGCTTGGCGGCGTTGGGCACTGAAGCTTTCTTT. Looking up the rest from reference TRBV9 and TRBJ1-1 gives the full variable domain: DSGVTQTPKHLITATGQRVTLRCSPRSGDLSVYWYQQSLDQGLQFLIQYYNGEERAKGNILERFSAQQFPDLHSELNLSSLELGDSALYFCASSLAALGTEAFFGQGTRLTVV.